Below, 12 T cell receptor beta chains from the same sample are listed, as sequenced in a study of T cell responses to AZD1222 COVID-19 vaccine. Some clones are missing from TCRdb's copy, which holds only in-frame ones; the method was immunoSEQ multiplex PCR. In the table there are about 56,000 clones, over 75% of which are singletons. The source was peripheral blood, collected on day 0 of AZD1222 vaccination. The origin of the receptors is an adult in good health.

This chain uses TRBV6-6 with TRBJ1-6; D call uncertain. Germline CDR1 reads MNHNY; CDR2 reads SVGAGI (reference sequence). Trimming removed 2 bases from V and 4 bases from J, with 9 bases in between. The CDR3 spans 15 residues. CDR3 sequence reads: CASSYSQLYNSPLHF. The CDR3 bases are TGTGCCAGCAGTTACAGCCAGCTTTATAATTCACCCCTCCACTTT.

The V gene is TRBV7-3, the J gene TRBJ2-2; 7 bases align to TRBD1. With 5 bases clipped from V and 6 bases from J, the junction kept 15 bases outside the gene matches. The germline CDR1 and CDR2 sequences are SGHTA and FQGTGA. The CDR3 runs to 17 residues. CDR3 sequence reads: CASSRMTLQGIPGELFF. In nucleotides, the CDR3 is TGTGCCAGCAGCCGCATGACCTTACAGGGGATCCCCGGGGAGCTGTTTTTT.

The chain carries TRBV7-9 and TRBJ1-5; D is perhaps TRBD1 (6 bases). Germline V gene data show CDR1 as SEHNR and CDR2 as FQNEAQ (reference sequence). Trimming shortened V by 5 bases and J by 7 bases, and 15 bases separated the two germline ends. There are 14 residues in the CDR3. The CDR3 sequence is CASSHTGSGQPQHF. The DNA for the CDR3 is TGTGCCAGCAGCCATACAGGGTCGGGCCAGCCCCAGCATTTT.

This chain connects TRBV15 to TRBJ2-7, with D unclear. The CDR3 has 15 amino acids. Germline V gene data show CDR1 as LNHNV and CDR2 as YYDKDF (reference sequence). Trimming removed 0 bases at V and 4 bases at J, with 13 bases between. In DNA, the CDR3 is TGTGCCACCAGCAGAGATTTGGGGATGTCATACGAGCAGTACTTC. This translates into CATSRDLGMSYEQYF.

The chain uses TRBV28 and TRBJ2-7; D is ambiguous. The CDR3 length is 14 residues. Trimming removed 3 bases at V and 2 bases at J, with 11 bases between. Germline V CDR1 and CDR2: MDHEN, SYDVKM. The CDR3 DNA reads as TGTGCCAGCAGTTTCCCCTTAGACCCCTACGAGCAGTACTTC. It specifies CASSFPLDPYEQYF.

This clone was found once. This chain joins TRBV5-6 and TRBJ2-7, with 10 bases fitting TRBD1. V lost 4 bases, J lost 4 bases, and 5 bases stayed unmatched. The CDR3 runs 14 residues. In germline, CDR1 is SGHDT, CDR2 YYEEEE. The CDR3 coding sequence is TGTGCCAGCAGCCCTGGGACAGGGGAGTACGAGCAGTACTTC. Amino acid sequence: CASSPGTGEYEQYF.

The chain has TRBV6-5 and TRBJ2-3, with 8 bases identical to TRBD1. V was pared by 6 bases and J by 1 base, with 6 bases of the junction left unmatched. This CDR3 spans 15 amino acids. Germline CDR1 is MNHEY and CDR2 is SVGAGI. The CDR3 sequence is CASSYLTGGTDTQYF. The CDR3 bases are TGTGCCAGCAGCTATCTGACAGGGGGCACAGATACGCAGTATTTT.

V gene TRBV5-4 combines with J gene TRBJ1-2; D gene uncertain. With 1 base removed from V and 6 bases from J, the gap between germline ends came to 4 bases. Germline CDR1 and CDR2: SGHNT and YYREEE (reference sequence). The CDR3 extends over 11 amino acids. The CDR3 nucleotides read TGTGCCAGCAGCTTGTTGGATGGCTACACCTTC. It encodes CASSLLDGYTF.

This CDR3 is CASSQGPGNTIYF. The CDR3 nucleotides read TGTGCCAGCAGTCAGGGTCCCGGAAACACCATATATTTT. This sequence joins TRBV6-4 and TRBJ1-3; D perhaps matches TRBD1 (5 bases). Germline-derived CDR1 and CDR2 are MRHNA and SNTAGT. This CDR3 contains 13 residues. V was cut by 5 bases and J by 4 bases, with 9 bases left in between.

The V call is TRBV5-5, the J call TRBJ1-2, with D hard to call. This CDR3 is 13 amino acids long. Trimming took off 4 bases at V and 6 bases at J, with 13 bases between the two ends. CDR1 and CDR2 (germline): SGHKS, YYEKEE (reference sequence). The CDR3 nucleotides are TGTGCCAGCAGCCCGACCAGTCAGGATGGCTACACCTTC. It is translated as CASSPTSQDGYTF.

The chain employs TRBV7-9 and TRBJ1-6, with unresolved D. The germline V gene has CDR1 SEHNR and CDR2 FQNEAQ (reference sequence). V was cut by 2 bases and J by 8 bases, with 10 bases left in between. The CDR3 runs 14 residues. CDR3 DNA: TGTGCCAGCAGCTTAAGTTTCGGAGATTCACCCCTCCACTTT. Protein: CASSLSFGDSPLHF.

The J gene is TRBJ1-2, the V gene TRBV10-3; maybe TRBD1 (6 bases). The CDR3 is 12 residues long. The V end was cut by 5 bases, the J end by 8 bases, with 12 bases between. The germline CDR1 and CDR2 sequences are ENHRY and SYGVKD. The CDR3 bases are TGTGCCATCAGTCCACAGGGTTACGGCTACACCTTC. It is translated as CAISPQGYGYTF.